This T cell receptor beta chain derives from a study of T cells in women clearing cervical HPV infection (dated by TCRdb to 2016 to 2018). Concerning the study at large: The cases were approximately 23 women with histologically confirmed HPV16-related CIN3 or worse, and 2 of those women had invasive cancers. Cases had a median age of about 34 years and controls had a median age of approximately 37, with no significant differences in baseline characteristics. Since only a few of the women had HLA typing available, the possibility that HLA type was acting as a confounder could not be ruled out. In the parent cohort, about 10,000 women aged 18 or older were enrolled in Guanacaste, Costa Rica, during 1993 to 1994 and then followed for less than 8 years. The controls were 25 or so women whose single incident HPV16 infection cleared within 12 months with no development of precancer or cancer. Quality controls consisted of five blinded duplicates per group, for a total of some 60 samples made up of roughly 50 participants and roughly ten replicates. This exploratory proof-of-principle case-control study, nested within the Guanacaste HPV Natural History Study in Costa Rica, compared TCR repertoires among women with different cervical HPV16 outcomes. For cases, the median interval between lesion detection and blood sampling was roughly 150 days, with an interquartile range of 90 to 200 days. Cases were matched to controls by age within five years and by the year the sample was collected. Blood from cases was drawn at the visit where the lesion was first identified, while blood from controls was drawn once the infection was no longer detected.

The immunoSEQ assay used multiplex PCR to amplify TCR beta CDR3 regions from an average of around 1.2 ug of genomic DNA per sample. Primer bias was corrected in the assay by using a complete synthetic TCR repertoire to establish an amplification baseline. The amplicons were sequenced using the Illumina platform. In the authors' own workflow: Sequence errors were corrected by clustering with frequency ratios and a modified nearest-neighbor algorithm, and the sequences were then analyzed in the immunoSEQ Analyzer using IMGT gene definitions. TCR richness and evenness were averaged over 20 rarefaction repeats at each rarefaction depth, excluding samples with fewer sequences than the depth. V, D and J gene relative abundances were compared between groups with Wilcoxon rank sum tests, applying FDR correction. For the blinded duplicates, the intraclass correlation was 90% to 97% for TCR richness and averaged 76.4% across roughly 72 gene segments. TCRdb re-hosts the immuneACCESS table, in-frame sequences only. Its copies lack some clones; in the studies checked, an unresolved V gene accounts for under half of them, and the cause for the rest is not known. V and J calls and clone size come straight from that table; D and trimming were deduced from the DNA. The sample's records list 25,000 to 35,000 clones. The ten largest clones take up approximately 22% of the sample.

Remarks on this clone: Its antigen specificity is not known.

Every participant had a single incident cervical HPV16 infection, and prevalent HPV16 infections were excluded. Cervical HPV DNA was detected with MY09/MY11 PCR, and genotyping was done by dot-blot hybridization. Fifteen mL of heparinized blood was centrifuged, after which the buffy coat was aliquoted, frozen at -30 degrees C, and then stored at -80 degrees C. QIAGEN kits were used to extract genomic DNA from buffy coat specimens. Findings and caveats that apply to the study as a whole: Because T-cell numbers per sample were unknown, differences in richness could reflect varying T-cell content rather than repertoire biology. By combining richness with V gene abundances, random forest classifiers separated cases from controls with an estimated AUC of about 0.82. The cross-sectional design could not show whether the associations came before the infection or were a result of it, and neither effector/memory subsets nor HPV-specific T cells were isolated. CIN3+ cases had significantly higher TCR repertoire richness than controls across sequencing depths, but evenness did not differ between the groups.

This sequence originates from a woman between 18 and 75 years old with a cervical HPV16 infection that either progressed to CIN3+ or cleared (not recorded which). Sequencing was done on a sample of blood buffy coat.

Incomplete CDR3 DNA: TGTGCCAGCAGGATTCAGGGGGCGGTAGATGAAAAA. This gives the protein CASRIQGAVDEK. The complete CDR3 reads CASRIQGAVDEKLFF. The chain is made from TRBV2 and TRBJ1-4; the central 8 bases match TRBD1. The read halts 3 residues ahead of the CDR3 end, with the missing end drawn from the germline J gene. Here V drops 6 bases and J drops 6 bases, and the junction holds 9 bases not matched to any gene. The germline V gene gives CDR1 as SNHLY and CDR2 as FYNNEI. The CDR3, from cysteine to phenylalanine, totals 15 residues. The DNA covers only part of the CDR3, 36 bases in frame from base 1.